What follows describes a single TCR beta chain. This specimen belongs to a study of cytomegalovirus exposure and HLA in healthy donors. V was pared by 6 bases and J by 5 bases, with 11 bases of the junction left unmatched. The germline CDR1 and CDR2 sequences are MNHEY and SVGAGI. The CDR3 loop spans 15 amino acids. PCR employed 60 Vbeta and 13 Jbeta primers. Using immunoSEQ multiplex PCR, the repertoire was profiled, and TCRdb retains in-frame clones only, with some absent. The repertoire holds tens of thousands of clones, with about 72% as singletons. The rearrangement uses TRBV6-5 and TRBJ2-7, with 9 bases aligning to TRBD2. The sequenced sample consisted of PBMCs. The TCR comes from a man aged 25 to 40 in good health and CMV-seronegative. The CDR3, as DNA: TGTGCCAGCAGGGGTCGGACTAGCGTGTCTGACGAGCAGTACTTC. Its protein product is CASRGRTSVSDEQYF.